These T cell receptor beta chains were read from a single sample in a study of T cell repertoires in cytomegalovirus infection. TCRdb reanalysed the reads using MiXCR and keeps one entry per CDR3 protein. The data hold some 300,000 distinct CDR3 sequences, with roughly a tenth observed a single time. Material for sequencing was PBMCs. These receptors were obtained from a human donor in good health (CMV status not recorded). Some clones in this sample may be carry-over from other donors' samples. CDR3s include the opening cysteine and the closing phenylalanine or tryptophan. The D gene is left open where the match is weak. Only some rows state a clone size, as once, few, many or a class for expanded clones.

CDR3nt,CDR3aa,j_gene,abundance,len,v_gene,d_gene
TGTGCCATCAGTGGGACAGGGGACCTCCCTGAAGCTTTCTTT,CAISGTGDLPEAFF,TRBJ1-1,many,14,TRBV10-3,TRBD1
TGCAGTGCTAGAGAACCAGGGGAGGATGGAGGTGAAAAACTGTTTTTT,CSAREPGEDGGEKLFF,TRBJ1-4,few,16,TRBV20-1,NA
TGTGCCAGCAGTTGGACAGGGGGGGAAGAAGGCTACACCTTC,CASSWTGGEEGYTF,TRBJ1-2,NA,14,TRBV6-5,TRBD1
TGTGCCAGCAGTTTACGGCCGGTTCTCACGTCCCTACATGAGCAGTTCTTC,CASSLRPVLTSLHEQFF,TRBJ2-1,NA,17,TRBV27,NA
TGTGCCAGCAGCTTAGAAGTAGGGCAGGGCCCTCACGCGACCACCACCGGGGAGCTGTTTTTT,CASSLEVGQGPHATTTGELFF,TRBJ2-2,many,21,TRBV11-3,NA
TGTGCCAGCAGCCAATGGGGGGTCTCCACCCCTAATGAGCAGTTCTTC,CASSQWGVSTPNEQFF,TRBJ2-1,many,16,TRBV14,NA
TGCAGTGCTAGTCAGGGTGTGGGTCAGCCCCAGCATTTT,CSASQGVGQPQHF,TRBJ1-5,NA,13,TRBV20-1,NA
TGTGCCAGCAGTCTGGGACAGGGGTCCGGAAACACCATATATTTT,CASSLGQGSGNTIYF,TRBJ1-3,few,15,TRBV12-3/TRBV12-4,TRBD1
TGTGCCAGCAGCTTAGATCAGGGTGGAAACACCATATATTTT,CASSLDQGGNTIYF,TRBJ1-3,NA,14,TRBV7-9,NA
TGCGCCAGCAGCTTGATAAGTGAGCAGTTCTTC,CASSLISEQFF,TRBJ2-1,few,11,TRBV5-1,NA
TGTGCCAGCAGCCCAACTTACCAGAATCGCCAAGAGACCCAGTACTTC,CASSPTYQNRQETQYF,TRBJ2-5,many,16,TRBV12-3/TRBV12-4,NA
TGTGCCAGCGCTGGGGGCATCAACTCTGGGGCCAACGTCCTGACTTTC,CASAGGINSGANVLTF,TRBJ2-6,many,16,TRBV7-2,NA
TGTGCCAGCAGCTTTGCAGGGGGAGACTACACCTTC,CASSFAGGDYTF,TRBJ1-2,many,12,TRBV5-6,TRBD1
TGTGCCAGCACTGGGGGGGTTAAGTCCTATAATTCACCCCTCCACTTT,CASTGGVKSYNSPLHF,TRBJ1-6,many,16,TRBV7-2,NA
TGCGTCAGCAGTCCTATTCCGGGACAAGGGGGTTCTGGAAACACCATATATTTT,CVSSPIPGQGGSGNTIYF,TRBJ1-3,NA,18,TRBV5-1,NA
TGTGCCAGCAGACCGGGCCCCTATGGCTACACCTTC,CASRPGPYGYTF,TRBJ1-2,NA,12,TRBV28,NA
TGTGCCACCAGTGCGGGACGACGAATGGATACGCAGTATTTT,CATSAGRRMDTQYF,TRBJ2-3,many,14,TRBV24-1,NA